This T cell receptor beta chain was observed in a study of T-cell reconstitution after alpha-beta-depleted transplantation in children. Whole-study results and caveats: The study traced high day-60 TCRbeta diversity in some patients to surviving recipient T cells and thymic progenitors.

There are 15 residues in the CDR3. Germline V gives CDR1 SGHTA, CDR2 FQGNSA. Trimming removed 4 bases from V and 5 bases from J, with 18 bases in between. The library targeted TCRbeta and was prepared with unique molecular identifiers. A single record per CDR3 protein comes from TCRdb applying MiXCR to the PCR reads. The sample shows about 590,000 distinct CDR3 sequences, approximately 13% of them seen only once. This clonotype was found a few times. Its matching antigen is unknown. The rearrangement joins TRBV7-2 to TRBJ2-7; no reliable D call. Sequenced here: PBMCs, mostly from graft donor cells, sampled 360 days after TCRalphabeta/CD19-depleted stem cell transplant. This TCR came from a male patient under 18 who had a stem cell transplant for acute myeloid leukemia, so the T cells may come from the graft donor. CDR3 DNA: TGTGCCAGCAGCTCCTACTTAGGGTTCAAGGACGAGCAGTACTTC. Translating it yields CASSSYLGFKDEQYF.